The following is a T cell receptor (beta chain) sequence with its context. This entry comes from a study of blood T cell repertoires in COVID-19. Study in general: Samples taken during acute and convalescent COVID-19 were collected in the United States, Italy and Spain. T cells, B-cell-depleted T cells, or PBMCs supplied cDNA or gDNA.

Germline V gene lookup returns CDR1 LNHDA and CDR2 SQIVND (reference sequence). The CDR3 runs to 16 residues. V trimming: 7 bases; J trimming: 2 bases; junction bases outside the gene matches: 7. How the authors handled the data: Amplified reference gene primers provided the basis for estimating nucleated cell counts. Data came from immunoSEQ multiplex PCR; TCRdb stores just in-frame clones and leaves some out. From that table come the V and J calls and clone size; the DNA was used to work out D and trimming. The sample records 42,000 or so clones, around 91% being singletons. The receptor was isolated from a man between 45 and 60 years old with active COVID-19. Material for sequencing was peripheral blood. The genes are TRBV19 and TRBJ1-4, with 10 positions matching TRBD1. The chain's CDR3 is CASKDRGDNTNEKLFF. CDR3 nucleotide sequence: TGTGCCAGTAAGGACAGGGGGGATAATACTAATGAAAAACTGTTTTTT. The full variable domain, in which reference TRBV19 and TRBJ1-4 provide the parts outside the CDR3, is DGGITQSPKYLFRKEGQNVTLSCEQNLNHDAMYWYRQDPGQGLRLIYYSQIVNDFQKGDIAEGYSVSREKKESFPLTVTSAQKNPTAFYLCASKDRGDNTNEKLFFGSGTQLSVL.